This T cell receptor beta chain was sequenced for a study of T cells after yellow fever vaccination. Germline lookup yields CDR1 SGHDT and CDR2 YYEEEE. V lost 0 bases to trimming and J lost 7 bases, with 13 bases between them. The length of the CDR3 is 14 residues. TCRdb called the 5' RACE reads again in MiXCR, with one record for every CDR3 protein. The table lists a few hundred thousand distinct CDR3 sequences, 12% of them singletons. V gene TRBV5-6 combines with J gene TRBJ1-1; D is uncertain. The receptor comes from a young man who received the YFV17D yellow fever vaccine. The input for sequencing was CD4+ T cells sorted from PBMCs, taken 15 days after the yellow fever booster vaccination. CDR3 loop: CASSLVSGRIEAFF. CDR3 sequence (DNA): TGTGCCAGCAGCTTGGTTTCCGGCCGAATTGAAGCTTTCTTT. Based on the CDR3 plus reference TRBV5-6 and TRBJ1-1, the full variable domain is DAGVTQSPTHLIKTRGQQVTLRCSPKSGHDTVSWYQQALGQGPQFIFQYYEEEERQRGNFPDRFSGHQFPNYSSELNVNALLLGDSALYLCASSLVSGRIEAFFGQGTRLTVV.